Below, 6 T cell receptor beta chains from the same sample are listed, as sequenced in a study of vaccination effects on CD4 cells after COVID-19. Sequencing used immunoSEQ multiplex PCR; TCRdb keeps in-frame clones, though not all of them. The data show some 59,000 clones, over 80% seen once. Within the ViraFEST assay, antigen-specific CD4+ T cells underwent expansion with viral peptide pools prior to sequencing. Investigators separated out CD4+ T cells once approximately 10 days of culture had passed. No antigen is known for these receptors. The sample consisted of CD4+ T cells from PBMCs cultured with HCoV-229E spike peptides, taken before COVID-19 vaccination. These receptors all come from a human donor who received a COVID-19 vaccine.

The chain links TRBV5-1 to TRBJ2-3; 13 bases map to TRBD2. Germline trimming cut 7 bases from V and 9 bases from J; bases unmatched to any gene: 14. The CDR3 is 16 amino acids. The germline gives CDR1 SGHRS, CDR2 YFSETQ. The CDR3 nucleotides are TGCGCCAGCTGTCTCGCCGGGACTAGCGGGGTTGGCACGCAGTATTTT. Protein product: CASCLAGTSGVGTQYF.

The chain couples TRBV30 to TRBJ1-1; no firm D call. CDR3 length: 15 amino acids. With 4 bases removed from V and 0 bases from J, the gap between germline ends came to 15 bases. Per the germline V gene, CDR1 is GTSNPN and CDR2 is SVGIG (reference sequence). DNA for the CDR3: TGTGCCTGGACCCGAACGGGCGCGTTGAACACTGAAGCTTTCTTT. Its protein is CAWTRTGALNTEAFF.

The rearrangement joins TRBV7-3 to TRBJ1-2; 9 bases are a match to TRBD1. The CDR3 loop spans 13 amino acids. With V trimmed by 5 bases and J by 5 bases, 3 bases remained unmatched. CDR1 and CDR2 from the germline V gene are SGHTA and FQGTGA. CDR3 DNA: TGTGCCAGCAGCCCCGGGACAGGGTATGGCTACACCTTC. It is translated as CASSPGTGYGYTF. The complete variable domain, with remaining parts taken from reference TRBV7-3 and TRBJ1-2, reads GAGVSQTPSNKVTEKGKYVELRCDPISGHTALYWYRQSLGQGPEFLIYFQGTGAADDSGLPNDRFFAVRPEGSVSTLKIQRTERGDSAVYLCASSPGTGYGYTFGSGTRLTVV.

The chain carries TRBV5-1 and TRBJ2-3; D unclear. This CDR3 has 12 residues. Germline CDR1 and CDR2: SGHRS and YFSETQ. Trimming removed 6 bases from V and 4 bases from J, with 9 bases in between. Here the CDR3 reads CASTRNADTQYF. In nucleotides, the CDR3 is TGCGCCAGCACCCGCAACGCAGATACGCAGTATTTT.

The chain couples TRBV5-1 to TRBJ1-1; unclear D gene. Germline V lookup: CDR1 SGHRS, CDR2 YFSETQ. V shed 4 bases and J shed 1 base, with 14 bases lying between them. The CDR3 runs 15 residues. CDR3 in DNA: TGCGCCAGCAGCCCGGAAGTACACCAGAACACTGAAGCTTTCTTT. Protein product: CASSPEVHQNTEAFF.

The chain links TRBV3-1 (or the pseudogene TRBV3-2) to TRBJ2-2; D remains ambiguous. With 0 bases removed from V and 1 base from J, the gap between germline ends came to 6 bases. The CDR3 is 15 residues long. Germline V gene data show CDR1 as LGHDT and CDR2 as YNNKEL (reference sequence). The CDR3 protein is CASSQDGRNTGELFF. The CDR3 DNA reads as TGTGCCAGCAGCCAAGATGGGCGGAACACCGGGGAGCTGTTTTTT.